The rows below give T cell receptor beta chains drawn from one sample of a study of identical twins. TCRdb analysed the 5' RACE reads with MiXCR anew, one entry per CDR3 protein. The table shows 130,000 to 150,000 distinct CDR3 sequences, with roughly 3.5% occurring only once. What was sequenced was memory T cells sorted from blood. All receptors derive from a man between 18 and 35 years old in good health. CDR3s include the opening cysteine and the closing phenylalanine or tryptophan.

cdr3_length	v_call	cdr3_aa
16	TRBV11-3	CASSPRGPSSYNEQFF
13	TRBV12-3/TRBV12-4	CASSFNSGNTIYF
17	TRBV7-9	CASSLATHRAGYNEQFF
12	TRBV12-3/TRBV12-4	CASSPTPNEQFF
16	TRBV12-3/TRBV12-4	CASSFFQAGEGDEQFF
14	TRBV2	CASKKEGGRYEQYF
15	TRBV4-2	CASSRETGLITEAFF
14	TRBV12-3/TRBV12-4	CASSWSQRTDTQYF
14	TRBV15	CATGRSANTGELFF
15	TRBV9	CASSVGQGVYNEQFF
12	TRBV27	CASSFDRVRQFF
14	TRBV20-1	CSTPGAVAKNIQYF
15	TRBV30	CAWMAPYRGQGEAFF
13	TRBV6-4	CASSDFVGTEAFF
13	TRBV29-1	CSVGGNSNQPQHF
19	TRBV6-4	CASSAFPLGTSTSTDTQYF
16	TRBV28	CASSRTSGRATETQYF
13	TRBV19	CASSTERNQPQHF
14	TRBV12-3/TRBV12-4	CASSLKDNTGELFF
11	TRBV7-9	CKGETNTEAFF
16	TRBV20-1	CRPSRGGRTADTEAFF
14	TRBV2	CASRREVNNRELFF
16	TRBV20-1	CSALDFGGGQPETQYF
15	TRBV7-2	CASSPDRGSHQPQHF
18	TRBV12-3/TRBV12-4	CASSPGQGGVRGTDTQYF
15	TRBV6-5	CASSYSAVGTGELFF
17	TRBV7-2	CASSPGLAGGAAAEQYF
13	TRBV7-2	CASSGDYSYEQYF
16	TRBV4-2	CASSQAQSLAKNIQYF
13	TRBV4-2	CASSRDRGETQYF
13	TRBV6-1	CASSSWEREKLFF
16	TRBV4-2	CASSQEGTGGYNEQFF
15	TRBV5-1	CASSPEGLNTGELFF
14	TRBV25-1	CASSDRAMNTEAFF
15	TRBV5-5	CASSSPGQGMYEQYF
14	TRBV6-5	CASSYQTMGETQYF
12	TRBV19	CASRKLGEKLFF
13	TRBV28	CGAPGGPQETQYF
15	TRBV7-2	CASSPRRRQSDEQFF
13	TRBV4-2	CASSVAVRDTQYF
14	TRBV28	CASSLGQTIPGYTF
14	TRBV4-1	CASSQHQVDNEQFF
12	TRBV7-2	CASSAGRDTQYF
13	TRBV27	CASSSKHLSPLHF
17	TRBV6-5	CASSYSLVTDYNSPLHF
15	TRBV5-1	CASSLDGQSTDTQYF
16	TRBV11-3	CASSLDRLTSYNEQFF
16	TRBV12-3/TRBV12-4	CASSFGGSTSYNEQFF
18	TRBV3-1	CASSLGTSGRFSYNEQFF
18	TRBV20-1	CSARADPGQQYRQETQYF
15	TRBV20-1	CSAFRAAGRTDTQYF